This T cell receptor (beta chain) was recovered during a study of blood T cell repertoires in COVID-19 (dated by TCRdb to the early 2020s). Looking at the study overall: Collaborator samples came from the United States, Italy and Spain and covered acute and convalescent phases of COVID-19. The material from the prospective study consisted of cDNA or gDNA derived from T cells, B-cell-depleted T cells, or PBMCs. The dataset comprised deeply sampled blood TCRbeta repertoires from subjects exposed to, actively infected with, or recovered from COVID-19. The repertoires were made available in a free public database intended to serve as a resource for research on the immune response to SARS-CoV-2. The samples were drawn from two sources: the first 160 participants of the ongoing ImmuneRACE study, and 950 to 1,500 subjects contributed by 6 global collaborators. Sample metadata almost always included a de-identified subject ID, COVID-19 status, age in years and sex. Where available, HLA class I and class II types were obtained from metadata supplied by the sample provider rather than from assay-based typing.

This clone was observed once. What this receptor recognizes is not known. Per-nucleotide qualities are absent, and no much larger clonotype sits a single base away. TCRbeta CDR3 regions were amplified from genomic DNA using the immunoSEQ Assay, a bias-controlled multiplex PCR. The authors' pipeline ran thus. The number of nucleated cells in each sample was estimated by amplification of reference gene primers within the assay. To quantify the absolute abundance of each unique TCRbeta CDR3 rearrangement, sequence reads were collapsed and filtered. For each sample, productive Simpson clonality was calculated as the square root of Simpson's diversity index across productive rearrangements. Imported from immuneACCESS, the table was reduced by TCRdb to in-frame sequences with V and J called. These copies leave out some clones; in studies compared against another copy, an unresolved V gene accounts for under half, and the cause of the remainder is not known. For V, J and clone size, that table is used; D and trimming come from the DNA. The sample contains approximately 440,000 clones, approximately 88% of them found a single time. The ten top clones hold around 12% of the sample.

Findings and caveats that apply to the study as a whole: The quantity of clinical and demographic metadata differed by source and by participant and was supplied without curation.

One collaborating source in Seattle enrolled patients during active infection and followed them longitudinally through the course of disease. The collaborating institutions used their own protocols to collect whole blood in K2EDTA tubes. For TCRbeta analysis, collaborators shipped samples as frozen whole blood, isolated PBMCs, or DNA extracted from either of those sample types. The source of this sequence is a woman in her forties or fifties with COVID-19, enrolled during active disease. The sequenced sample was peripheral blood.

The CDR3 region reads CASTFLGQGSYTF. In nucleotides, the sequence is TGTGCCAGCACCTTCTTAGGACAGGGAAGCTACACCTTC. Recombination connected TRBV5-6 to TRBJ1-2; 8 bases in the junction line up with TRBD1. Relative to germline, V is missing 6 bases and J is missing 9 bases, with 10 bases of the junction outside any gene match. The CDR3 runs 13 residues from the cysteine to the phenylalanine. Kept here is only the CDR3 DNA, which spans 39 bases and is read in frame from base 1. From a lookup of the germline V gene, CDR1 and CDR2 are SGHDT and YYEEEE.